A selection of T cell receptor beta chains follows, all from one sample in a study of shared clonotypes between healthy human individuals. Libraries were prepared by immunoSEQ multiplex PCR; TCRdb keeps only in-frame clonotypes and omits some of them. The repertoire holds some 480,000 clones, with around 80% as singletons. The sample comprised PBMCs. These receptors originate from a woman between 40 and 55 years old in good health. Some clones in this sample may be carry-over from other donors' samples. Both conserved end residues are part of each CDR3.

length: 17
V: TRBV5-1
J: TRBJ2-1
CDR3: CASSWGLAGVSYNEQFF

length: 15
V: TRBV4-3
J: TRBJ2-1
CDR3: CASSQDPTSADEQFF

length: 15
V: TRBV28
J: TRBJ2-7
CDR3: CASSLQGPYAYEQYF

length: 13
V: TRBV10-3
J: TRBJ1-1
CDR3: CAISDRGLAEAFF

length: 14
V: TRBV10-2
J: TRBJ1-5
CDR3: CASRGQGAHQPQHF

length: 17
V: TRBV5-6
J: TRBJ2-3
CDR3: CASSELLAGDGTDTQYF

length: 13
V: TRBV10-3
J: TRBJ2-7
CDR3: CAIKGARSYEQYF

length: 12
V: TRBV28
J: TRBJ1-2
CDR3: CASVTGDYGYTF

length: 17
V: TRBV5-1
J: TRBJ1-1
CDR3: CASSRFEAGSLNTEAFF

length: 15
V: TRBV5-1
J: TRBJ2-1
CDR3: CASSPGQGRYNEQFF

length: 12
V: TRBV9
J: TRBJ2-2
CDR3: CASSLNTGELFF

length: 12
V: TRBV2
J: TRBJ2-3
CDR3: CASRAGTSSLYF

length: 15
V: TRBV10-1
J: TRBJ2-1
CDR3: CASSQSGRIYNEQFF

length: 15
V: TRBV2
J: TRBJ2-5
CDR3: CASRRTSGGQETQYF

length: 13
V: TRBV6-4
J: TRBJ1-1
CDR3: CASSDLGGTEAFF

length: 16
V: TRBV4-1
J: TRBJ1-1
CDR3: CASSPEPGRRDLGAFF

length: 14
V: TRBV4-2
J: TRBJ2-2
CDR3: CASSPPTSYGELFF

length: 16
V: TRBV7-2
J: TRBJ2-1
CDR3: CASSPRGAHLLNEQFF

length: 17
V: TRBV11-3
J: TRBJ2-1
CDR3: CASSSGQGLLLNNEQFF

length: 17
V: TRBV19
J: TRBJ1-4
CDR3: CASSFSRVRLANEKLFF

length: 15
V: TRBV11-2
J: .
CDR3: CASSVSSGQGYEQYF

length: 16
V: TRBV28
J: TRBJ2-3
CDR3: CASSLGLTSAPDTQYF

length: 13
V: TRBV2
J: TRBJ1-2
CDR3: CASRTDPNYGYTF

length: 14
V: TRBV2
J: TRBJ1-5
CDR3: CASSELSWGQPQHF

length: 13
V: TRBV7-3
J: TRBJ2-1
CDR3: CASSLSLSPEQFF

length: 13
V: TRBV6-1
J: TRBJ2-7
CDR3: CASKQGVPYEQYF

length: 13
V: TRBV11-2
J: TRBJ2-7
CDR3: CASNQGSSYEQYF

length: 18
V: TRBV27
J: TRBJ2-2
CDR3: CASSPVRGAPPNTGELFF

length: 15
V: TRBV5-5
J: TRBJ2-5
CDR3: CASSGAAGNQETQYF

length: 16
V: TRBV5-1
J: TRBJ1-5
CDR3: CASSLAGPENNQPQHF

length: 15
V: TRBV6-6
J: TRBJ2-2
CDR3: CATTLGGTNTGELFF

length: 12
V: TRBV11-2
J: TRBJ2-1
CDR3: CASSSAGFEQFF

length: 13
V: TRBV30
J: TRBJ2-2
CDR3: CAWSIREVGELFF

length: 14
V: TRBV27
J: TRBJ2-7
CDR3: CASKRGGRIYEQYF

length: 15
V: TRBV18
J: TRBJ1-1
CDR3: CASSEGGVGNTEAFF

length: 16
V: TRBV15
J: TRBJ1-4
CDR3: CATSRLSTRGEEKLFF

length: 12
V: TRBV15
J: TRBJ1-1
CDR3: CATSRETPEAFF

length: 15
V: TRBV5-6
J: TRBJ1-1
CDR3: CASSSPWSHDTEAFF

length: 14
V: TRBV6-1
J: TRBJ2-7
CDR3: CASSEEAGLYEQYF

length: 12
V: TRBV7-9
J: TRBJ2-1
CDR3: CASSLVYNEQFF

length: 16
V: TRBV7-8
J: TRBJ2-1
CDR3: CASSLGTAGVANEQFF

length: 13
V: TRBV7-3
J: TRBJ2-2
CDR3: CASSFQGSGELFF

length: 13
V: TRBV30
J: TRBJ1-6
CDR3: CAWRIGTNSPLHF

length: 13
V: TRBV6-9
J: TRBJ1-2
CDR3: CATYSAASGGYTF

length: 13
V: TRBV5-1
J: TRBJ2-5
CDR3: CASSTDWQETQYF

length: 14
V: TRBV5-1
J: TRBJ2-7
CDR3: CASSDGTSFYEQYF

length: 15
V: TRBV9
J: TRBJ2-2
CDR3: CASSVDPAGGRRLFF

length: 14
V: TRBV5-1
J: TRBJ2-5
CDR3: CASSLVSGQETQYF